One TCR beta chain is described in this entry. Its recognized antigen is unknown. Library preparation used 5' RACE. The input for every TCR library was approximately 3,500 ng of total RNA. cDNA was synthesized with SMARTScribe reverse transcriptase in eight separate reactions per sample. During cDNA synthesis, template switching was used to introduce unique molecular identifiers that contained a 6-nucleotide sample barcode. Two nested PCRs of about 17 and 10 cycles amplified the TCRalpha and TCRbeta cDNA, and bead purification followed each PCR. Before amplification, cDNA was treated with uracil DNA-glycosylase and purified using the QIAquick PCR purification kit. The second PCR added Illumina TruSeq-compatible adapters along with sample-specific barcodes. TapeStation and Qubit were used to check library quality and concentration, and roughly 4.6 ng of each library was pooled. Pooled libraries were sequenced on an Illumina HiSeq2500 single-index Rapid Run with 2 x 100 bp reads and custom sequencing primers. The source study handled its data this way. MiGEC version 1.2.6 was used for UMI-based consensus assembly, which corrected PCR and sequencing errors. MiXCR version 2.1.1 was used for V(D)J alignment, clonotype assembly and CDR3 extraction. To normalise gene usage, clonotype sharing and MAIT/NKT TCR abundance, the top 1000, 10 000 and 20 000 clonotypes in each sample were analysed. Diversity was computed as the inverse Simpson index with the vegan R package after downsampling to 27 000 UMIs. Statistical testing used paired Mann-Whitney U tests on the discordant twin pairs and applied Benjamini-Hochberg correction for multiple testing. After TCRdb reprocessed the reads, each CDR3 protein sequence was kept as one row, without DNA. The V and J calls here are based on TCRdb, not the publication. This sample's table lists some 300,000 distinct CDR3 sequences. The ten largest clones add up to 5.6% of the sample.

The CDR3, cysteine through phenylalanine, is 17 amino acids long. DNA is not recorded here. According to the germline V gene, CDR1 reads SGHRS and CDR2 reads YFSETQ. This entry belongs to a study of monozygotic twins with inflammatory bowel disease (dated by TCRdb to about 2019). Some background on the complete study: The complete study included about 30 monozygotic twin pairs: 19 IBD-discordant Danish pairs and nine German pairs, of which four were IBD-concordant and five were IBD-discordant. Disease-associated traits were sought mainly through comparisons between IBD patients and their genetically identical healthy co-twins within discordant pairs. Each individual had, on average, about 151 000 unique TCRalpha sequences and 181 000 unique TCRbeta sequences available for analysis.

Findings and caveats that apply to the study as a whole: The analysis was unable to tell apart different T cell subtypes. IBD patients had lower TCRbeta repertoire diversity, measured by the inverse Simpson index, than their healthy co-twins. Fewer clonotypes were shared with other individuals by IBD patients than by healthy twins, most markedly in patients showing signs of disease activity. Because patients were on differing immunosuppressive treatments, the repertoires may have picked up extra background noise and inter-individual variability. Concordant and discordant twins showed no difference in repertoire similarity, possibly because of limited statistical power. No single strong signal or clonotype linked to IBD turned up in the results, so the idea that one exists was not supported.

From each donor, an approximately 2.5 ml peripheral blood sample was collected into PAXgene tubes and kept at -80 degrees C. Without any T cell sorting, total RNA was extracted from whole blood using the PAXgene blood miRNA kit on an automated QIAcube. Peripheral blood from monozygotic twin pairs, either concordant or discordant for inflammatory bowel disease, underwent deep TCRalpha and TCRbeta repertoire profiling that used unique molecular barcoding. Smoking habits were recorded for all twin pairs, and each individual was classified as a current, former or never smoker. The specimen sequenced was blood. The chain employs TRBV5-1 and TRBJ2-1; the TCRdb D gene call, TRBD2, has no DNA to confirm it. The source is a human donor with ulcerative colitis or Crohn's disease, or a healthy co-twin of an affected twin (not recorded which). CDR3 protein: CASSLGPGQTLGNEQFF.